These 30 T cell receptor beta chains were sequenced from one sample in a study of cytomegalovirus exposure and HLA in healthy donors. It was with 60 Vbeta and 13 Jbeta primers that the PCR ran. Method: immunoSEQ multiplex PCR; TCRdb's copy keeps in-frame clones and lacks some. The sample lists 150,000 or so clones; roughly four fifths were seen once. Sample: PBMCs. All receptors derive from a man aged 18 to 35 in good health and CMV-seropositive.

The chain employs TRBV27 and TRBJ1-2, with 7 bases lining up with TRBD1. The germline gives CDR1 MNHEY, CDR2 SMNVEV (reference sequence). The CDR3 extends over 15 amino acids. J gave up 5 bases and V 5 bases, and 11 bases lay outside the gene matches. The CDR3 nucleotides read TGTGCCAGCAGTCCCGGGACAGTCACCGCATATGGCTACACCTTC. Translated: CASSPGTVTAYGYTF.

J is TRBJ2-1 and V is TRBV28; D is unclear. V lost 6 bases and J lost 9, with 12 bases in between. Germline CDR1 MDHEN, CDR2 SYDVKM. The CDR3 is 12 amino acids. As DNA, the CDR3 is TGTGCCAGCAGCCTAGAAGTGGGTGAGCAGTTCTTC. It codes for CASSLEVGEQFF.

The chain carries TRBV2 and TRBJ2-5; the D is unclear. The CDR3 extends over 14 amino acids. Deletions cut 2 bases from V and 1 base from J, with 8 bases between. In germline, CDR1 is SNHLY, CDR2 FYNNEI. CDR3 amino acids: CASSEMVSQETQYF. The DNA of the CDR3 is TGTGCCAGCAGTGAAATGGTCAGCCAAGAGACCCAGTACTTC.

The chain has TRBV7-2 and TRBJ1-2; maybe TRBD1 (5 bases). The V end lost 1 base, the J end lost 8 bases, and 17 bases lay between the germline ends. CDR1 SGHTA and CDR2 FQGNSA come from the germline V gene. There are 15 residues in the CDR3. The CDR3 DNA reads TGTGCCAGCAGCTTAGATTCGGGTGGGGCTGGAGGCTACACCTTC. Protein sequence: CASSLDSGGAGGYTF.

The sample holds one count of this clone. The gene calls are TRBV6-5 and TRBJ1-2, with D possibly being TRBD1 (6 bases). Trimming shortened V by 6 bases and J by 4 bases, and 15 bases separated the two germline ends. Looked up from germline, CDR1 is MNHEY and CDR2 is SVGAGI. CDR3 length equals 14 residues. CDR3 amino acids: CASSRRQGGYGYTF. CDR3 nucleotides: TGTGCCAGCAGCCGTCGGCAAGGGGGCTATGGCTACACCTTC.

This clone has just a few counts. The genes are TRBV19 and TRBJ2-5; no clear D. Germline assignment: CDR1 LNHDA and CDR2 SQIVND (reference sequence). This CDR3 spans 13 amino acids. V was trimmed by 4 bases and J by 5 bases, leaving 11 bases between them. The CDR3 bases are TGTGCCAGTAGTAACCTACCCGGGGAGACCCAGTACTTC. It translates to CASSNLPGETQYF.

The chain has TRBV11-2 and TRBJ1-1; D is ambiguous. CDR1 is SGHAT, CDR2 FQNNGV, per germline. Between the trimmed V and J ends, which lost 7 bases and 0 bases, there was a span of 18 bases. The length of the CDR3 is 16 residues. In DNA form, the CDR3 reads TGTGCCAGCACCACTTACCCCGCGACTCTGAACACTGAAGCTTTCTTT. Translating gives CASTTYPATLNTEAFF.

This clone was seen a single time. The genes are TRBV19 and TRBJ1-2; D perhaps matches TRBD1 (5 bases). Trimming removed 3 bases at V and 1 base at J, with 12 bases between. Germline loops: CDR1 LNHDA, CDR2 SQIVND (reference sequence). The CDR3 has 15 residues. The CDR3 here is CASSILGQGNYGYTF. CDR3 nucleotides: TGTGCCAGTAGTATCCTCGGGCAGGGTAACTATGGCTACACCTTC. The variable domain in full, with the rest retrieved from reference TRBV19 and TRBJ1-2, is DGGITQSPKYLFRKEGQNVTLSCEQNLNHDAMYWYRQDPGQGLRLIYYSQIVNDFQKGDIAEGYSVSREKKESFPLTVTSAQKNPTAFYLCASSILGQGNYGYTFGSGTRLTVV.

About this clone: Compared with germline, one end of the junction differs, possibly owing to a read error. V and J are TRBV2 and TRBJ2-7; D might be TRBD1 (6 bases). Germline V gene data show CDR1 as SNHLY and CDR2 as FYNNEI. This CDR3 is 13 amino acids long. The CDR3, as DNA: TGTGCCAGCAGTGAAACGGACAGAATCCTCTGGAGCTTC. Its protein is CASSETDRILWSF.

In DNA form, the CDR3 reads TGTGCCAGCAGCTCGTTAGGGGATGGCCTTATTGTGGCTTTCTTT. Amino acids: CASSSLGDGLIVAFF. The chain uses TRBV5-6 and TRBJ1-1; D possibly corresponds to TRBD1 (5 bases). With 3 bases removed from V and 11 bases from J, the gap between germline ends came to 23 bases. Germline lookup yields CDR1 SGHDT and CDR2 YYEEEE. This CDR3 is 15 amino acids long.

The chain links TRBV7-2 to TRBJ2-5; 8 nucleotides agree with TRBD2. The germline gives CDR1 SGHTA, CDR2 FQGNSA. CDR3 length: 13 amino acids. Germline trimming cut 6 bases from V and 7 bases from J; bases unmatched to any gene: 7. Here the CDR3 reads CASSSGGLGTQYF. Here the CDR3 DNA reads TGTGCCAGCAGTTCGGGGGGGTTGGGGACCCAGTACTTC.

V usage is TRBV28 and J usage is TRBJ2-7; maybe TRBD2 (7 bases). Germline CDR1 reads MDHEN; CDR2 reads SYDVKM. Trimming took 6 bases from V and 5 from J, leaving 20 bases between them. The CDR3 runs 15 residues. The DNA of the CDR3 is TGTGCCAGCAGAGGGGGAGGGCCGGTAAGGAACGAGCAGTACTTC. This gives the protein CASRGGGPVRNEQYF.

CDR3 in amino acids: CASSALSSGYNEQFF. The CDR3 coding sequence is TGTGCCAGCAGCGCACTTAGCTCGGGATACAATGAGCAGTTCTTC. The V and J genes are TRBV25-1 and TRBJ2-1; TRBD2 is a possible D gene (5 bases). The CDR3 sequence is 15 residues long. Trimming took off 6 bases at V and 4 bases at J, with 16 bases between the two ends. In germline, CDR1 is MGHDK, CDR2 SYGVNS.

A single count supports this clone. This chain links TRBV29-1 with TRBJ2-7, with 8 bases that match TRBD2. This CDR3 region has 14 residues. Germline V gives CDR1 SQVTM, CDR2 ANQGSEA. J lost 2 bases, V lost 4 bases, and 7 bases had no gene match. For the CDR3, the DNA is TGCAGCGTTGTTGGCGGGGGGCGGACCTACGAGCAGTACTTC. This encodes CSVVGGGRTYEQYF.

This clone was found once. The chain joins TRBV7-6 to TRBJ1-3; maybe TRBD1 (5 bases). The CDR3 is made up of 15 amino acids. Germline CDR1 reads SGHVS; CDR2 reads FNYEAQ. V lost 5 bases and J 3 bases, leaving 14 bases between the germline ends. CDR3 protein: CASSPDNRSGNTIYF. The CDR3 nucleotides are TGTGCCAGCAGCCCCGACAACAGGAGTGGAAACACCATATATTTT.

The V gene is TRBV28, the J gene TRBJ1-2; 7 positions match TRBD1. CDR1 is MDHEN and CDR2 is SYDVKM in the germline V gene. The V and J ends lost 4 bases and 4 bases, in that order; junction bases with no gene match: 9. The CDR3 length is 15 residues. The CDR3 reads CASSSTGESAYGYTF. CDR3 DNA: TGTGCCAGCAGTTCTACAGGGGAGAGTGCCTATGGCTACACCTTC.

The rearrangement links TRBV6-4 to TRBJ1-5, with D hard to call. V was cut by 10 bases and J by 4 bases, with 5 bases left in between. Germline V CDR1 and CDR2: MRHNA, SNTAGT. CDR3 length: 10 amino acids. The CDR3 sequence is CAMSNQPQHF. The CDR3, as DNA: TGTGCCATGTCGAATCAGCCCCAGCATTTT.

CDR3 nucleotides: TGTGCCATCAGTGGGGGAGGGGTGGCGGGGAACACTGAAGCTTTCTTT. This gives the protein CAISGGGVAGNTEAFF. The rearrangement links TRBV10-3 to TRBJ1-1; a possible D gene is TRBD1 (5 bases). Germline values: CDR1 ENHRY, CDR2 SYGVKD. V lost 4 bases to trimming and J lost 1 base, with 16 bases between them. The CDR3 runs 16 residues.

This clone was observed once. The chain recombines TRBV7-9 with TRBJ1-1; D unclear. Germline CDR1 reads SEHNR; CDR2 reads FQNEAQ (reference sequence). V was trimmed by 6 bases and J by 0 bases, leaving 8 bases between them. This CDR3 comprises 13 residues. The CDR3 sequence is CASRSILNTEAFF. The DNA for the CDR3 is TGTGCCAGCAGGTCAATTTTGAACACTGAAGCTTTCTTT.

This clone appeared a few times. The chain combines TRBV18 with TRBJ1-5; D is undetermined. Looked up from germline, CDR1 is KGHSH and CDR2 is LQKENI. Trimming pared 2 bases from V and 3 bases from J, leaving 2 bases between. The CDR3 is 12 amino acids. CDR3 in DNA: TGTGCCAGCTCACCATACAATCAGCCCCAGCATTTT. Translated: CASSPYNQPQHF.

CDR3 protein: CASSVGPGSLYGYTF. DNA of the CDR3: TGTGCCAGCAGTGTTGGACCGGGGTCCCTCTATGGCTACACCTTC. The V gene is TRBV27, the J gene TRBJ1-2; the D is unclear. The germline V and J ends were trimmed by 5 bases and 4 bases, with 17 bases remaining between them. The CDR3 contains 15 residues. The V gene's germline CDR1 is MNHEY and CDR2 SMNVEV (reference sequence).

Concerning this clone: Additional DNA sequences in this sample encode the identical CDR3. The genes are TRBV29-1 and TRBJ1-1; D gene unclear. This CDR3 region has 11 residues. The germline V and J ends were trimmed by 3 bases and 5 bases, with 7 bases remaining between them. Looked up from germline, CDR1 is SQVTM and CDR2 is ANQGSEA. The CDR3 reads CSVDRGTEAFF. The CDR3 DNA sequence: TGCAGCGTTGATCGAGGTACTGAAGCTTTCTTT.

This chain joins TRBV12-5 and TRBJ2-1; 13 positions agree with TRBD2. V dropped 4 bases and J dropped 6; count of bases not matched to a gene: 3. This CDR3 spans 15 amino acids. Per the germline V gene, CDR1 is LGHNT and CDR2 is FRNRAP. The CDR3 nucleotides are TGTGCTAGTGGTTCAGGACTAGCGGGAGTCAATGAGCAGTTCTTC. It yields the protein CASGSGLAGVNEQFF.

This chain uses TRBV7-3 with TRBJ1-2; the D gene is possibly TRBD1 (5 bases). The V gene's germline CDR1 is SGHTA and CDR2 FQGTGA. Trimming removed 6 bases at V and 6 bases at J, with 11 bases between. The CDR3 runs 12 residues. This chain's CDR3 is CASRPPGDGYTF. The CDR3 DNA sequence: TGTGCCAGCAGACCCCCGGGGGATGGCTACACCTTC.

This chain uses TRBV13 with TRBJ2-1; D is uncertain. The CDR3 is 12 amino acids. Germline V gene data show CDR1 as PRHDT and CDR2 as FYEKMQ (reference sequence). Between the trimmed V and J ends, which lost 3 bases and 10 bases, there was a span of 10 bases. Here the CDR3 reads CASSLGLREQFF. CDR3 bases: TGTGCCAGCAGCTTGGGCCTACGGGAGCAGTTCTTC.

The rearrangement uses TRBV7-6 and TRBJ1-3; no definite D call. Germline V CDR1 and CDR2: SGHVS, FNYEAQ. This CDR3 comprises 16 residues. Trimming pared 2 bases from V and 4 bases from J, leaving 15 bases between. The CDR3 protein is CASSLREQSLGNTIYF. DNA for the CDR3: TGTGCCAGCAGCTTAAGGGAGCAGAGCCTCGGAAACACCATATATTTT.

This chain joins TRBV18 and TRBJ2-1; 8 bases align to TRBD2. The junction had 5 bases not matched to a gene; V was cut back by 5 bases and J by 8 bases. This CDR3 spans 13 amino acids. CDR1 KGHSH and CDR2 LQKENI come from the germline V gene. CDR3 DNA: TGTGCCAGCTCAACGGGAGGGCCCGATGAGCAGTTCTTC. Protein sequence: CASSTGGPDEQFF.

V is TRBV6-5 and J is TRBJ2-3, with 7 bases fitting TRBD2. V lost 4 bases, J lost 0 bases, and 7 bases stayed unmatched. Germline-derived CDR1 and CDR2 are MNHEY and SVGAGI. The CDR3 has 16 amino acids. The CDR3 DNA sequence: TGTGCCAGCAGTTTCGTCGGGACTAAAAGCACAGATACGCAGTATTTT. It codes for CASSFVGTKSTDTQYF.

This chain joins TRBV23-1 and TRBJ1-2; D gene uncertain. TRBV23-1 is reported as an ORF; its role is uncertain. The CDR3 runs to 17 residues. V was trimmed by 4 bases and J by 0 bases, leaving 18 bases between them. The CDR3 DNA sequence: TGCGCCAGCAGTCGAATCCCCCCAACAGAGCCTAACTATGGCTACACCTTC. Translation gives CASSRIPPTEPNYGYTF.

The chain joins TRBV5-6 to TRBJ2-2, with D perhaps matching TRBD2 (5 bases). The V and J ends lost 4 bases and 4 bases respectively, with 17 bases between them. The CDR3 loop spans 16 amino acids. In germline, CDR1 is SGHDT, CDR2 YYEEEE. CDR3 sequence (DNA): TGTGCCAGCAGCCCCTTCCCCGGACTTTCCACCGGGGAGCTGTTTTTT. Its translation: CASSPFPGLSTGELFF.